These 7 T cell receptor beta chains originate from one sample sequenced in a study of blood T cell repertoires in COVID-19 (dated by TCRdb to between 2020 and 2021). Library preparation was by the immunoSEQ multiplex PCR assay. TCRdb took this table from immuneACCESS and kept in-frame rearrangements with V and J called. Such tables lack part of the clones; where checked against another copy, unresolved V genes explain under half of the gap, and the rest is unexplained. The table for this sample lists roughly 100,000 clones; around 88% of them were counted only once. Of the sample, roughly 8.7% falls within the top ten clones. The sequenced sample was peripheral blood. The receptors shown here come from a woman between 70 and 85 years old with acute or convalescent COVID-19.

The chain combines TRBV12-3 or TRBV12-4 with TRBJ2-3; D not certain. The V end was cut by 3 bases, the J end by 6 bases, with 7 bases between. The length of the CDR3 is 12 residues. This chain's CDR3 is CASSFEFDTQYF. The CDR3 DNA reads TGTGCCAGCAGTTTTGAGTTTGATACGCAGTATTTT.

This rearrangement joins TRBV5-6 to TRBJ2-7, with D possibly being TRBD2 (6 bases). V lost 2 bases and J lost 3, with 15 bases in between. CDR3 length: 15 amino acids. Per germline, CDR1 SGHDT and CDR2 YYEEEE. The DNA for the CDR3 is TGTGCCAGCAGCTTAACCGGGACTCTAGGCTACGAGCAGTACTTC. Its protein product is CASSLTGTLGYEQYF.

V gene TRBV10-3 combines with J gene TRBJ2-7; TRBD2 agrees at 7 bases. CDR1 is ENHRY, CDR2 SYGVKD, per germline. V was clipped by 3 bases and J by 5 bases; unmatched bases: 10. CDR3 length: 15 residues. The CDR3: CAISDGGGSLNEQYF. The CDR3 DNA reads as TGTGCCATCAGTGACGGCGGCGGGAGTCTAAACGAGCAGTACTTC.

The V call is TRBV29-1, the J call TRBJ1-6; TRBD1 agrees at 7 bases. The CDR3 loop spans 15 amino acids. J was trimmed by 2 bases and V by 5 bases; bases with no gene match: 6. Germline V lookup: CDR1 SQVTM, CDR2 ANQGSEA. In DNA form, the CDR3 reads TGCAGCGTTCGGGACAGCCAACCCTATAATTCACCCCTCCACTTT. Its translation: CSVRDSQPYNSPLHF.

The V and J genes are TRBV7-9 and TRBJ2-1; TRBD1 aligns across 11 bases. Looked up from germline, CDR1 is SEHNR and CDR2 is FQNEAQ (reference sequence). The CDR3 runs 15 residues. The trim removed 3 bases at V and 5 bases at J, leaving 3 bases unmatched. CDR3: CASSFRDRGDNEQFF. In DNA form, the CDR3 reads TGTGCCAGCAGCTTCCGGGACAGGGGGGACAATGAGCAGTTCTTC.

The chain has TRBV7-8 and TRBJ1-1; D is undetermined. Germline CDR1 is SGHVS and CDR2 is FQNEAQ. V was pared by 3 bases and J by 5 bases, with 13 bases between. The CDR3 has 14 amino acids. CDR3 sequence reads: CASSFKRAGTEAFF. In nucleotides, the CDR3 is TGTGCCAGCAGCTTCAAGCGGGCGGGGACTGAAGCTTTCTTT.

CDR3 residues: CASSPGLAGGPKWETQYF. CDR3 in DNA: TGTGCCAGCAGCCCAGGACTAGCGGGGGGACCCAAGTGGGAGACCCAGTACTTC. This chain uses TRBV7-3 with TRBJ2-5; 14 bases align to TRBD2. Per germline, CDR1 SGHTA and CDR2 FQGTGA. The CDR3 consists of 18 residues. Trimming cost V 5 bases and J 5 bases; bases outside gene matches: 13.